The rows below give T cell receptor beta chains drawn from one sample of a study of regulatory T cells in long-lasting Graves disease. A single record per CDR3 protein comes from TCRdb applying MiXCR to the multiplex PCR reads. This sample has about 370,000 distinct CDR3 sequences, with around a sixth found just once. Sequenced material: peripheral blood mononuclear cells (PBMCs), taken at new diagnosis, from a patient treated with antithyroid drugs. The source of these receptors is a female donor with Graves disease. The CDR3 runs from the conserved cysteine through the conserved F or W. D genes are given only for firm matches. Clone size is not always given. Where it is, it says once, few, many or a class for expanded clones.

j_call,v_call,d_call,clone_size,cdr3_nt,cdr3_aa
TRBJ2-7,TRBV15,-,many,TGTGCCACCAGCAGAGACGCCTCCGCGAATTCCTTAAAGGCCTACGAGCAGTACTTC,CATSRDASANSLKAYEQYF
TRBJ1-3,TRBV12-5,TRBD1,many,TGTGCTAGTGGTTTCCATGGGACAGGGGGATCTGCTGGAAACACCATATATTTT,CASGFHGTGGSAGNTIYF
TRBJ2-1,TRBV12-3/TRBV12-4,-,many,TGTGCCAGCAGTCTGGTCGGCGGCGATGAGCAGTTCTTC,CASSLVGGDEQFF
TRBJ2-7,TRBV7-2,-,many,TGTGCCAGCAGCCCGGCAAGGAGCTACGAGCAGTACTTC,CASSPARSYEQYF
TRBJ1-5,TRBV24-1,-,-,TGTGCCACCAGTGCTACAGGTAACTATCAGCCCCAGCATTTT,CATSATGNYQPQHF
TRBJ2-1,TRBV14,-,-,TGTGCCAGCTCCCCGGGCGATCCTATCCTTCTCGTAGGCTCCTACAATGAGCAGTTCTTC,CASSPGDPILLVGSYNEQFF
TRBJ2-5,TRBV7-2,TRBD1,-,TGTGCCTGCTCTGGGGACGGGACAGGGGGCGCAGAGACCCAGTACTTC,CACSGDGTGGAETQYF
TRBJ2-6,TRBV3-1,-,many,TGTGCCAGCAGCCAAGGGAATTCCGGGGCCAACGTCCTGACTTTC,CASSQGNSGANVLTF
TRBJ1-1,TRBV7-9,TRBD1,many,TGTGCCAGCAGCTTTTCTACAGGGGGCGACCGTGAAGCTTTCTTT,CASSFSTGGDREAFF
TRBJ2-1,TRBV5-1,-,many,TGTGCCAGCATCTCAGAGCCGGGACGAAGCTACAATGAGCAGTTCTTC,CASISEPGRSYNEQFF
TRBJ1-5,TRBV9,TRBD1,-,TGTGCCAGCAGCGGGGGACAGGCCAGCAATCAGCCCCAGCATTTT,CASSGGQASNQPQHF
TRBJ2-5,TRBV7-8,-,many,TGTGCCAGCAGCTTAATGGGAGGCACTCAAGAGACCCAGTACTTC,CASSLMGGTQETQYF
TRBJ1-5,TRBV12-3/TRBV12-4,TRBD1,few,TGTGCCAGCAGTCAACAGGGGGGCAATCAGCCCCAGCATTTT,CASSQQGGNQPQHF
TRBJ2-5,TRBV7-9,-,many,TGTGCCAGCAGCTTACTCCCGACAGGCCTCCAAGAGACCCAGTACTTC,CASSLLPTGLQETQYF
TRBJ1-2,TRBV29-1,-,few,TGCAGCGTTGTTACTGGTCTGAAAGAAGGCTACACCTTC,CSVVTGLKEGYTF
TRBJ1-6,TRBV7-2,TRBD1,few,TGTGCCAGCAGCTTAAAGGGACAGGGTTCACCCCTCCACTTT,CASSLKGQGSPLHF
TRBJ2-3,TRBV2,-,many,TGTGCCAGCAGTGAAACGGGAGTGCGGGGAGATACGCAGTATTTT,CASSETGVRGDTQYF
TRBJ2-7,TRBV29-1,-,many,TGCAGCATACGCCCGGTGGTACCTCGGTACGAGCAGTACTTC,CSIRPVVPRYEQYF
TRBJ2-7,TRBV12-5,TRBD1,few,TGTGCTAGTGGTTTGAGTTTAGGGACAGGGGGGTCCTACGAGCAGTACTTC,CASGLSLGTGGSYEQYF
TRBJ2-7,TRBV28,TRBD1,many,TGTGCCAGCAGTACGACGGGACAGGGGGCCGAGCAGTACTTC,CASSTTGQGAEQYF
TRBJ2-3,TRBV4-3,-,many,TGCGCCAGCAGCCAAGGCACAGGCACAGATACGCAGTATTTT,CASSQGTGTDTQYF
TRBJ2-7,TRBV4-3,TRBD2,many,TGCGCCAGCAGCCAAGGTTTAGCGAGCGGGAGGGCCGAGCAGTACTTC,CASSQGLASGRAEQYF
TRBJ1-2,TRBV7-3,TRBD1,many,TGTGCCAGCAGCCCTGCCCCGGGTTGGCAGGGGGTAGATGGCTACACCTTC,CASSPAPGWQGVDGYTF
TRBJ1-5,TRBV20-1,TRBD1,many,TGCAGTGCTGGTCACCGGGACAGGGGGATTAACGTGGGTCAGCCCCAGCATTTT,CSAGHRDRGINVGQPQHF
TRBJ1-1,TRBV20-1,-,many,TGCAGTGCTAGAGATCTTGGGAACACTGAAGCTTTCTTT,CSARDLGNTEAFF
TRBJ2-2,TRBV4-3,-,many,TGCGCCAGCAGCCCCGAATTATTAGCGAACACCGGGGAGCTGTTTTTT,CASSPELLANTGELFF
TRBJ2-7,TRBV29-1,TRBD1,many,TGCAGCGTTGAAGGAGACAGGGGACACGAGCAGTACTTC,CSVEGDRGHEQYF